This T cell receptor (beta chain) is drawn from a study of shared clonotypes between healthy human individuals. From germline, CDR1 is KGHSH and CDR2 LQKENI. The CDR3 runs to 17 residues. With V trimmed by 2 bases and J by 2 bases, 9 bases remained unmatched. The repertoire was sequenced with immunoSEQ multiplex PCR; TCRdb's copy has only in-frame clones and lacks some. The sample carries hundreds of thousands of clones, over 65% recorded once. The sequenced sample was memory CD4+ T cells sorted from blood. Subset denoted: CD45RA-negative fraction. The chain employs TRBV18 and TRBJ2-7; 10 positions match TRBD2. This TCR derives from a woman aged 30 to 39 in good health. CDR3 region: CASSPGLSGRIPYEQYF. CDR3 DNA sequence: TGTGCCAGCTCACCAGGACTTAGCGGGAGGATCCCCTACGAGCAGTACTTC. The full variable domain, rest sourced from reference TRBV18 and TRBJ2-7, is NAGVMQNPRHLVRRRGQEARLRCSPMKGHSHVYWYRQLPEEGLKFMVYLQKENIIDESGMPKERFSAEFPKEGPSILRIQQVVRGDSAAYFCASSPGLSGRIPYEQYFGPGTRLTVT.